This T cell receptor beta chain derives from a study of T cell repertoires in cytomegalovirus infection. As for the study in general: A matching HLA type, together with CMV infection, was signaled by public TCR beta signatures.

TCRdb reprocessed the reads with MiXCR, giving one entry per CDR3 protein. This table has some 350,000 distinct CDR3 sequences, about a sixth appearing once. CDR3 length: 15 amino acids. The V gene's germline CDR1 is SGHNT and CDR2 YYREEE (reference sequence). V was cut by 4 bases and J by 1 base, with 11 bases left in between. This clonotype turned up a few times. The target antigen is unknown. Points from the study as a whole: CMV-specific TCR beta clonotypes restricted by HLA-C were the ones dominating the ex vivo response. Using cumulative public TCR beta family frequency, the authors identified those who carried CMV together with the relevant HLA.

V usage is TRBV5-4 and J usage is TRBJ1-4; D not certain. Sequenced: PBMCs. The clonotype originates from a human donor in good health (CMV status not recorded). Some clones in this sample may be carry-over from other donors' samples. The CDR3 loop reads CASSAWVGTNEKLFF. For the CDR3, the DNA is TGTGCCAGCAGCGCGTGGGTTGGAACTAATGAAAAACTGTTTTTT.